Listed below are T cell receptor beta chains from one sample, sequenced in a study of T cells in Graves' hyperthyroidism and ophthalmopathy. One entry per CDR3 protein, called by TCRdb with MiXCR from the multiplex PCR reads. The sample has 500,000 to 800,000 distinct CDR3 sequences; roughly 15% are singletons. Sequenced material: blood. Every receptor here comes from a woman in her forties or fifties with Graves' ophthalmopathy. CDR3s include the opening cysteine and the closing phenylalanine or tryptophan. Each record gives: V gene, J gene, clone size, CDR3 length, D gene, CDR3 DNA, CDR3 protein. D genes are given only for firm matches. Not all rows give a size; the values are once, few, many and, for expanded clones, a class.

V: TRBV11-2
J: TRBJ1-2
size: -
length: 13
D: -
DNA: TGTGCCAGCAGCTTAGTGGGGGTATCAGACTACACCTTC
CDR3: CASSLVGVSDYTF

V: TRBV15
J: TRBJ2-3
size: few
length: 16
D: TRBD2
DNA: TGTGCCACCATATATCAGACTAGCGGGAGATCAGATACGCAGTATTTT
CDR3: CATIYQTSGRSDTQYF

V: TRBV2
J: TRBJ1-5
size: many
length: 14
D: -
DNA: TGTGCCAGCATAGGGGGGGGCCGGGATCAGCCCCAGCATTTT
CDR3: CASIGGGRDQPQHF

V: TRBV11-2
J: TRBJ2-3
size: many
length: 17
D: -
DNA: TGTGCCAGCAGCCAAAACAGACTAGTTGGCTCCACAGATACGCAGTATTTT
CDR3: CASSQNRLVGSTDTQYF

V: TRBV12-3/TRBV12-4
J: TRBJ2-3
size: few
length: 19
D: TRBD2
DNA: TGTGCCAGCAGTTTACTTTCGCCTAGCGGGAGATTTGGCACAGATACGCAGTATTTT
CDR3: CASSLLSPSGRFGTDTQYF

V: TRBV19
J: TRBJ1-1
size: few
length: 13
D: -
DNA: TGTGCCAGTAGTATACGAGGGGTCACTGAAGCTTTCTTT
CDR3: CASSIRGVTEAFF

V: TRBV11-3
J: TRBJ2-1
size: many
length: 13
D: -
DNA: TGTGCCAGCAGCTGGGGACGGAAGAATGAGCAGTTCTTC
CDR3: CASSWGRKNEQFF

V: TRBV5-1
J: TRBJ2-7
size: -
length: 16
D: TRBD2
DNA: TGCGCCAGCAGCTTGGAACTAGCGGGAGGCTACGTCGAGCAGTACTTC
CDR3: CASSLELAGGYVEQYF

V: TRBV18
J: TRBJ2-1
size: many
length: 13
D: -
DNA: TGTGCCAGCTCACCTAGCGACTACAATGAGCAGTTCTTC
CDR3: CASSPSDYNEQFF

V: TRBV5-1
J: TRBJ1-2
size: -
length: 16
D: -
DNA: TGCGCCAGCAAAGGTTCCGGGAAACTTCGTAACTATGGCTACACCTTC
CDR3: CASKGSGKLRNYGYTF

V: TRBV27
J: TRBJ2-3
size: -
length: 16
D: -
DNA: TGTGCCAGCAGTTCCGGACGTCTTAGGCGCGCAGATACGCAGTATTTT
CDR3: CASSSGRLRRADTQYF

V: TRBV12-5
J: TRBJ2-5
size: few
length: 15
D: TRBD2
DNA: TGTGCTAGTGGTTTGAGCGGGAGGGCCGGCGAGACCCAGTACTTC
CDR3: CASGLSGRAGETQYF

V: TRBV27
J: TRBJ2-1
size: few
length: 16
D: -
DNA: TGTGCCAGCAGTTCACAGGGCGGACTCGGGTACAATGAGCAGTTCTTC
CDR3: CASSSQGGLGYNEQFF

V: TRBV6-1
J: TRBJ1-2
size: -
length: 13
D: -
DNA: TGTGCCAGCAGTGAAGGGCCCGGGGAAGGCTACACCTTC
CDR3: CASSEGPGEGYTF

V: TRBV6-1
J: TRBJ2-3
size: few
length: 15
D: -
DNA: TGTGCCAGCAGCAGGGACTTTAGAGTGCCAGATACGCAGTATTTT
CDR3: CASSRDFRVPDTQYF

V: TRBV10-3
J: TRBJ2-5
size: -
length: 16
D: -
DNA: TGTGCCATCAGTGAGCCGAAACTTAGGGGCCTCGAGACCCAGTACTTC
CDR3: CAISEPKLRGLETQYF

V: TRBV9
J: TRBJ1-1
size: few
length: 13
D: -
DNA: TGTGCCAGCAGCGTAGGCCGGAACACTGAAGCTTTCTTT
CDR3: CASSVGRNTEAFF